This T cell receptor (beta chain) derives from a study of blood T cell repertoires in COVID-19. Looking at the study overall: The analysed material was cDNA or gDNA that came from T cells, B-cell-depleted T cells, or PBMCs.

Looked up from germline, CDR1 is SGHDN and CDR2 is FVKESK. The CDR3 spans 15 residues. The J segment lost 7 bases and the V segment lost 5 bases, leaving 6 bases of the junction unmatched. How the authors handled the data: Estimation of nucleated cell counts relied on the amplification of reference gene primers. Sequencing was performed with immunoSEQ multiplex PCR; in TCRdb, only in-frame clones are kept and a portion is missing. V, J and clone size are taken as reported in that table, and D and trimming were inferred from the DNA itself. Of just over 250,000 clones in the sample, around 92% were seen once.

The chain uses TRBV14 and TRBJ2-2; 11 nucleotides align to TRBD2. The receptor was derived from a person aged 18 to 29 with COVID-19, enrolled during active disease. The material sequenced was peripheral blood. This CDR3 reads CASSILAGEHGELFF. DNA for the CDR3: TGTGCCAGCAGCATACTAGCGGGAGAACACGGGGAGCTGTTTTTT.